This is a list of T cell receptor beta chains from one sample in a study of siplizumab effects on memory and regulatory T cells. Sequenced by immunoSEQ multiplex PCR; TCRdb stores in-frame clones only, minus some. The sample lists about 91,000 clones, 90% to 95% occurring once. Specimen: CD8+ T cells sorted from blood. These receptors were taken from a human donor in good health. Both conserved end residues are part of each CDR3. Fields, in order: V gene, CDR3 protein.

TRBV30,CAWSYGAGGPYNEQFF
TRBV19,CASSIVSGGPWNEQFF
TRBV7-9,CASSTGSPGGYYEQYF
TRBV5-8,CASSFRDRGYEQYF
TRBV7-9,CASSKTYEQYF
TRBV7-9,CASSLEGTGGTGELFF
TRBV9,CASSPAYRGTEAFF
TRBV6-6,CASRLGTGASTGELFF
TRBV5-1,CASRKTSGGFIWELFF
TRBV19,CASTESSYNEQFF
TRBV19,CASSIGAEQYF
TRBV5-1,CASFALPGQGGLVDTGELFF
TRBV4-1,CASSQTSSGELFF
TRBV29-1,CSVEGGSRVDEQFF
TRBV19,CASSILLAGRGNEQFF
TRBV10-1,CASSESGSGGAETQYF